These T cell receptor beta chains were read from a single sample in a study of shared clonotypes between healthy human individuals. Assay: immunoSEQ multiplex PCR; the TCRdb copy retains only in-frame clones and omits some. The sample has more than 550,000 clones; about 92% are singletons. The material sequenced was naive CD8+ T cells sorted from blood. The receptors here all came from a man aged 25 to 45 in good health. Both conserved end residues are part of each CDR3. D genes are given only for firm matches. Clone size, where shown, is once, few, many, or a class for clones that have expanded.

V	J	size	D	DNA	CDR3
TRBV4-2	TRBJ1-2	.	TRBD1	TGTGCCAGCAGCCTTGGGACAGGGAACGTGAACTATGGCTACACCTTC	CASSLGTGNVNYGYTF
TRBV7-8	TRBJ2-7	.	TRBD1	TGTGCCAGCAGCTTCCCAGGGGGAACGAGCTCCTACGAGCAGTACTTC	CASSFPGGTSSYEQYF
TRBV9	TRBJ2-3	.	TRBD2	TGTGCCAGCAGCGAAGATACGGGGACTAGCTCGACGGATACGCAGTATTTT	CASSEDTGTSSTDTQYF
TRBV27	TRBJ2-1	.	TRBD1	TGTGCCAGCACAGACTGGACAGGGGGTTACAATGAGCAGTTCTTC	CASTDWTGGYNEQFF
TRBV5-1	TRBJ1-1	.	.	TGCGCCAGCAGCTTGCCCGAGGCGGGTCCAGCCGCTTTCTTT	CASSLPEAGPAAFF
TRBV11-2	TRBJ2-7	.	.	TGTGCCAGCAGCTTAGAACTGGGATTCTCCTACGAGCAGTACTTC	CASSLELGFSYEQYF
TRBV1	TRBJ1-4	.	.	TGCACCGAAGCACGTGGGCAGACCGCAACTAATGAAAAACTGTTTTTT	CTEARGQTATNEKLFF
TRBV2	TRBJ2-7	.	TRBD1	TGTGCCAGCCTAAAAAGACAGGGGATGCACGAGCAGTACTTC	CASLKRQGMHEQYF
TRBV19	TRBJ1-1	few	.	TGTGCCAGTAAGGAGGGGTTTGGCACTGAAGCTTTCTTT	CASKEGFGTEAFF
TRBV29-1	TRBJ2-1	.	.	TGCAGCGTTGAGTTGGGGCCGTTATTTTCCGAGTTCTTC	CSVELGPLFSEFF
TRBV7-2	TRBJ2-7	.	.	TGTGCCAGCAGGCTGAAGGGGGAGAGGTACTACGAGCAGTACTTC	CASRLKGERYYEQYF
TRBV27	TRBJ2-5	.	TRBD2	TGTGCCAGCAGTTTTCTAGCGGGCTCCACCGAAACCCAGTACTTC	CASSFLAGSTETQYF
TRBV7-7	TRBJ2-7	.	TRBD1	TGTGCTAGCAGCCCCGGGACAGGGGGGTTCGAGCAGTACTTC	CASSPGTGGFEQYF
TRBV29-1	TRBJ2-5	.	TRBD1	TGCAGCGTTTATGGGGACAGCGGCGAGACCCAGTACTTC	CSVYGDSGETQYF